This T cell receptor (beta chain) came from a study of tumor and adjacent non-tumor tissue in lung cancer. Findings and limits, study-wide: Tumor TCR diversity, when higher, was linked to shorter survival. TCR diversity was significantly greater in tumor than normal lung tissue.

To note about this clonotype: The antigen remains unidentified. A read error may explain this, as a much larger clone is one base away.

The CDR3 contains 14 residues. V trimming: 6 bases; J trimming: 2 bases; junction bases outside the gene matches: 2. The V gene's germline CDR1 is MDHEN and CDR2 SYDVKM. Three rounds of nested PCR, following a modified ARM-PCR protocol, produced the TCRbeta library. One entry per CDR3 protein results from TCRdb running MiXCR on the multiplex PCR reads. The profile shows 100,000 to 120,000 distinct CDR3 sequences, nearly 85% of them singletons. This sample's RNA came from whole unsorted tissue. Chemotherapy-naive patients with new lung cancer underwent thoracic surgery in China, August–late 2014. Sequencing was done on a sample of lung tumor tissue. The V call is TRBV28, the J call TRBJ2-5, with 11 bases fitting TRBD2. This TCR was sampled from a man between 65 and 85 years old with non-small cell lung cancer. CDR3 sequence (DNA): TGTGCCAGCAGGACTAGCGGGATTCAAGAGACCCAGTACTTC. Translation gives CASRTSGIQETQYF. The whole variable domain, filled in from reference TRBV28 and TRBJ2-5, reads DVKVTQSSRYLVKRTGEKVFLECVQDMDHENMFWYRQDPGLGLRLIYFSYDVKMKEKGDIPEGYSVSREKKERFSLILESASTNQTSMYLCASRTSGIQETQYFGPGTRLLVL.